These T cell receptor beta chains were read from a single sample in a study of blood T cell repertoires in COVID-19. TCRdb keeps only in-frame clones here, not all; method: immunoSEQ multiplex PCR. The profile shows 200,000 to 300,000 clones, around 88% of them singletons. Sequencing used peripheral blood. The receptors shown here come from a man at least 80 years old with acute or convalescent COVID-19. CDR3s include the opening cysteine and the closing phenylalanine or tryptophan. The D gene is left open where the match is weak. Clone size is stated in some rows and not others, as once, few, many or a class when expanded.

j_call d_call v_call clone_size cdr3_nt cdr3_aa
TRBJ2-2 - TRBV7-8 - TGTGCCAGCAGCCCCCTCGGGATCCCGAACACCGGGGAGCTGTTTTTT CASSPLGIPNTGELFF
TRBJ1-5 - TRBV6-5 few TGTGCCAGCAGTACCAGACAGGATCAGGGTCAGCCCCAGCATTTT CASSTRQDQGQPQHF
TRBJ1-3 TRBD1 TRBV28 many TGTGCCAGCAGGGGGACAGGTGTCTCTGGAAACACCATATATTTT CASRGTGVSGNTIYF
TRBJ2-7 TRBD2 TRBV28 - TGTGCCAGCAGGTGGCTAGCGGGAAAGGTAGTAAAGCAGTACTTC CASRWLAGKVVKQYF
TRBJ2-5 TRBD1 TRBV12-5 once TGTGCTAGTGGTTTGGGACAGGGGATGGAGACCCAGTACTTC CASGLGQGMETQYF
TRBJ1-5 - TRBV29-1 - TGCAGCGTTGGGGGGGGGTCCAATCAGCCCCAGCATTTT CSVGGGSNQPQHF
TRBJ2-2 - TRBV7-2 - TGTGCCAGCAGTCGACAGGCCCCCGCCGGGGAGCTGTTTTTT CASSRQAPAGELFF
TRBJ2-7 - TRBV5-1 - TGCGCCAGCAGCCGTTTCGCGGGCTACGAGCAGTACTTC CASSRFAGYEQYF
TRBJ2-1 - TRBV5-1 - TGCGCCAGCAGCCCCTTGGGGCATGAGCAGTTCTTC CASSPLGHEQFF
TRBJ1-4 - TRBV7-2 - TGTGCCAGCAGCCCGAGACGGACACCAACTAATGAAAAACTGTTTTTT CASSPRRTPTNEKLFF
TRBJ2-5 TRBD2 TRBV4-1 - TGCGCCAGCAGCCAATCCCTTAGGACTAGCGGGAGAGAGACCCAGTACTTC CASSQSLRTSGRETQYF
TRBJ2-3 - TRBV10-3 - TGTGCCATCAAGAGAACAGATACGCAGTATTTT CAIKRTDTQYF
TRBJ1-5 - TRBV28 - TGTGCCAGCAGTTCGGAGGGGCAGCCCCAGCATTTT CASSSEGQPQHF
TRBJ1-2 TRBD1 TRBV4-3 - TGCGCCAGCAGCCAAGGACAGGGTATTTACTATGGCTACACCTTC CASSQGQGIYYGYTF
TRBJ2-2 - TRBV7-8 - TGTGCCAGCAGCCCGGAAACGGGTACCGGGGAGCTGTTTTTT CASSPETGTGELFF
TRBJ1-2 - TRBV11-2 - TGTGCCAGCAGCCCCTGGGCCCGGGACAAGCTGTCTAACTATGGCTACACCTTC CASSPWARDKLSNYGYTF
TRBJ2-1 TRBD2 TRBV27 - TGTGCCAGCAGGCGACTAGCGGGAGCCTACAATGAGCAGTTCTTC CASRRLAGAYNEQFF
TRBJ2-5 - TRBV4-2 - TGTGCCAGCAGCCAAGATCTCAGGCAAGAGACCCAGTACTTC CASSQDLRQETQYF
TRBJ1-4 TRBD1 TRBV27 - TGTGCCAGCAGTCCATATGGTAGGACAGGGTTTGAAAAACTGTTTTTT CASSPYGRTGFEKLFF
TRBJ2-7 TRBD2 TRBV5-1 - TGCGCCAGCAGCTCTGGGGGGACTAGCACGTACGAGCAGTACTTC CASSSGGTSTYEQYF
TRBJ1-5 TRBD1 TRBV27 - TGTGCCAGCAGCCCAGCCGGGACAGGGGGCAATCAGCCCCAGCATTTT CASSPAGTGGNQPQHF
TRBJ1-2 - TRBV10-3 once TGTGCCATCAGTTGGGGGCAGGATGGCTACACCTTC CAISWGQDGYTF
TRBJ1-2 - TRBV6-5 - TGTGCCAGCATCCCGGTACGGGGGTATGGCTACACCTTC CASIPVRGYGYTF